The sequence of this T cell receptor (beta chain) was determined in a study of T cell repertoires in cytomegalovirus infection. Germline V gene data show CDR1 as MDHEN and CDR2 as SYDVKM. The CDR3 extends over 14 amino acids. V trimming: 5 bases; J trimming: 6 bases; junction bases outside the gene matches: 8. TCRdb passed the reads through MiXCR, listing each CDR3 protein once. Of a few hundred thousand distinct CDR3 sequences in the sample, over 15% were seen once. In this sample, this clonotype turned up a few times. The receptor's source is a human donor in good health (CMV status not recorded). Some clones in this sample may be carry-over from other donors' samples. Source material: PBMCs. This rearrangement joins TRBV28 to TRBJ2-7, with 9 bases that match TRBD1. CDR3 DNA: TGTGCCAGCAGTCCGGGGGACAGGGCTGTCGAGCAGTACTTC. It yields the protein CASSPGDRAVEQYF. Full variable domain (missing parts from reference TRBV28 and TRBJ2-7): DVKVTQSSRYLVKRTGEKVFLECVQDMDHENMFWYRQDPGLGLRLIYFSYDVKMKEKGDIPEGYSVSREKKERFSLILESASTNQTSMYLCASSPGDRAVEQYFGPGTRLTVT.